This T cell receptor beta chain was sequenced in a study of blood T cell repertoires in COVID-19. V gave up 5 bases and J gave up 5 bases, with 15 bases separating them. This CDR3 has 14 amino acids. Germline V CDR1 and CDR2: MGHRA, YSYEKL. This table comes from immunoSEQ multiplex PCR, and its TCRdb copy is limited to in-frame clones, with some not included. The sample shows over 80,000 clones, around 74% of them seen only once. The source is an elderly woman with active or convalescent COVID-19. The J gene is TRBJ1-1, the V gene TRBV4-1; D is perhaps TRBD1 (5 bases). The source material was peripheral blood. This CDR3 reads CASSETVLRTEAFF. The CDR3 DNA reads TGCGCCAGCAGCGAGACAGTCCTTAGAACTGAAGCTTTCTTT.